This T cell receptor beta chain was sequenced in a study of early T cells in non-severe SARS-CoV-2 infection. Germline V CDR1 and CDR2: KGHSH, LQKENI. The V gene lost 9 bases and the J gene lost 3 bases, with 18 bases spanning the gap. This CDR3 has 14 residues. TCRdb fed the 5' RACE reads into MiXCR, producing one record per CDR3 protein. There are some 50,000 distinct CDR3 sequences in the sample; around 10% occur only once, and approximately 4% lies in the top ten. The chain is built from TRBV18 and TRBJ2-7; maybe TRBD1 (5 bases). Source: whole blood, taken at baseline. This TCR was recovered from an adult who was a healthcare worker with PCR-confirmed SARS-CoV-2 infection or an uninfected control (not recorded which). Here the CDR3 reads CASRRDGALYEQYF. CDR3 in DNA: TGTGCCAGTCGTAGGGATGGGGCCCTCTACGAGCAGTACTTC. The variable domain in full, with the rest retrieved from reference TRBV18 and TRBJ2-7, is NAGVMQNPRHLVRRRGQEARLRCSPMKGHSHVYWYRQLPEEGLKFMVYLQKENIIDESGMPKERFSAEFPKEGPSILRIQQVVRGDSAAYFCASRRDGALYEQYFGPGTRLTVT.